This T cell receptor (beta chain) is from a study of PD-L1 blockade in urothelial cancer (dated by TCRdb to 2016 to 2017). The study in broad terms: Therapy was started at some point between 2013 and 2015 for all patients, and atezolizumab 1,200 mg was administered intravenously every 3 weeks. An ECOG performance status of 0 or 1 was recorded for the patients, and 0 to 3 prior chemotherapy regimens had been received by the patients. Pretreatment tumor samples, along with matched peripheral blood collected serially before and after atezolizumab treatment, underwent TCR sequencing. A median of around 150,000 T cells and 65,000 to 90,000 unique TCRs was obtained from blood samples, and a median clonality of roughly 0.074 was observed. About nine tenths of the roughly 29 patients were males with bladder-origin urothelial cancer, and about two thirds of the roughly 30 reported a prior smoking history. The study was an exploratory multi-omic analysis of somatic, immune and clinical correlates of response to PD-L1 blockade with atezolizumab in urothelial cancer. Under 30 patients had pretreatment blood TCR-seq, around 25 had at least one posttreatment blood collection, and around 25 had tumor TCR-seq. Blood samples were analyzed at 3 weeks after treatment start (second dose) and at 6 weeks after treatment start. Roughly 10 patients achieved durable clinical benefit and roughly 20 did not. Progression-free survival longer than 6 months counted as durable clinical benefit, and TCR features were additionally tested against both progression-free and overall survival. In the same patients, pretreatment tumors underwent whole exome sequencing and RNA sequencing in addition to TCR sequencing.

The CDR3 numbers 10 residues from cysteine through phenylalanine. Just the 30-base CDR3 DNA is kept, in frame starting at base 1. Trimming takes 9 bases from V and 8 bases from J, and the germline ends sit 10 bases apart. From the germline V gene (reference sequence), CDR1 is LNHDA and CDR2 is SQIVND. To estimate absolute template abundance from read counts, synthetic TCR analog templates were spiked into each PCR. Using the immunoSEQ assay, TCRbeta CDR3 regions were amplified from genomic DNA with bias-controlled V and J gene primers. Sequencing of rearranged TCRbeta segments was performed at approximately 20X coverage. Under the source paper's analysis protocol: Sequencing errors were corrected by clustering, and CDR3s were annotated against IMGT so that V, D and J genes could be assigned. Downstream analyses used only productive TCRbeta rearrangements, leaving out any out-of-frame or stop-codon sequences. Clonality was computed as one minus Shannon entropy normalized by the log of the number of unique productive sequences. Clones differing between time points or between blood and tumor were identified using Fisher's exact test with Benjamini-Hochberg correction, with an adjusted p below 0.01 applied as the threshold. TCRdb retrieved this table from immuneACCESS and kept in-frame rearrangements only. Not all clones are present; in checked studies, unresolved V genes account for under half, and no reason is known for the remainder. V and J calls and clone size are as listed in that table; D and trimming were resolved from the DNA. Present in this sample are 90,000 or so clones, almost 90% of which were seen just once. 1.5% to 2% of the sample is held by the ten biggest clonotypes.

On the study overall, not on this receptor specifically: Because the sample size was small (n of about 30) and many of the analyses were exploratory, the results are meant to be hypothesis-generating. Greater expansion of tumor-associated TCR clones in peripheral blood 3 weeks after the start of treatment was observed in patients with durable benefit (n of about 20, p = 0.022). Improved progression-free and overall survival was associated with having pretreatment peripheral blood TCR clonality below the median.

This specimen's time point label, interpreted: pretreatment peripheral blood. A total of about 31 patients with locally advanced or metastatic urothelial carcinoma, treated at Memorial Sloan Kettering on a trial protocol, made up the cohort. Peripheral blood mononuclear cells were collected pretreatment and during treatment, at between 1 and 8 total time points per patient. The Qiagen DNeasy Blood extraction kit was used to purify genomic DNA from total PBMCs and tumor samples. PBMCs were collected pretreatment and during treatment, and were isolated and stored as previously described. Comments on this clone: What antigen it recognizes has not been identified. No base quality values were provided; no much bigger clone lies one nucleotide off.

Here the chain combines TRBV19 and TRBJ1-2, and possibly TRBD1, on 5 matching bases. This clonotype was sampled from a man aged 55 to 70 with urothelial cancer. The specimen was PBMCs, collected around atezolizumab (anti-PD-L1) treatment. The DNA sequence follows: TGTGCCAGGGACAAAGCGGGCTACACCTTC. This codes for CARDKAGYTF.